The T cell receptor beta chain described here comes from a study of Ad26.COV2.S vaccination and SARS-CoV-2 variants (dated by TCRdb to about 2021). About the full investigation: Vaccine-arm donors came from COV1001, a multicentre, randomized, double-blind, placebo-controlled phase I-IIa trial of Ad26.COV2.S in healthy adults. Ad26.COV2.S was administered intramuscularly at 5 x 10^10 or 1 x 10^11 viral particles, either as a single shot or as two shots given 56 days apart. The specificity and breadth of SARS-CoV-2-reactive T cell receptors after Ad26.COV2.S vaccination were assessed by TCRbeta repertoire sequencing. The TCR-sequenced set comprised approximately 30 samples: some 20 Ad26.COV2.S vaccine recipients, 5 placebo recipients and 8 SARS-CoV-2 convalescent individuals. Participants in the trial were split at random into five groups of five each, receiving low-dose or high-dose Ad26.COV2.S once or twice, or else placebo on both occasions. Blinding of investigators to trial group allocation was maintained during experiments and outcome assessment.

For CDR1 and CDR2, the germline V gene lists LGHNA and YNFKEQ. Compared with germline, V lacks 2 bases and J lacks 2 bases; bases without a gene match: 9. From cysteine to phenylalanine, the CDR3 is 17 amino acids long. This entry keeps only the CDR3 DNA: 51 bases, framed from base 1. This clone was recorded once. Its specific antigen is unknown. No base-level quality is on record; no much larger clone is a single base apart. Broad study findings and their caveats: The authors noted that total T cell responses may have been underestimated by the TCR breadth and depth analyses. The study was not powered for comparison of responses between vaccine doses or regimens. Vaccine and placebo recipients had comparable non-spike TCR breadth, which fits with the vaccine containing only spike. Ad26.COV2.S recipients had higher spike-specific TCR breadth than placebo recipients (P = 0.0014). After vaccination, spike-specific CD8+ and CD4+ T cell responses were reported to show substantial breadth.

In light of the paper, this sample's treatment or condition label describes: some 19 received Ad26.COV2.S at low or high dose, single or two shots; about five received placebo; per-sample allocation not given. For vaccine and placebo recipients, repertoires were sequenced using samples collected on day 63 after the first injection. Cohort 1b enrolled some 25 adults aged 18-55 years at a single site in Boston, USA, between 29 July and 7 August 2020. Ad26.COV2.S consisted of a replication-incompetent adenovirus type 26 vector by which a prefusion-stabilized SARS-CoV-2 spike protein from the original Wuhan strain was expressed. The immunoSEQ Assay was the method used to sequence TCRbeta CDR3 regions. After extraction, genomic DNA underwent amplification by bias-controlled multiplex PCR, followed by high-throughput sequencing. The study's own analysis went as follows. To quantify the absolute abundance of every unique TCRbeta CDR3 region, sequences were collapsed and filtered. T cell fraction was estimated by normalization of TCRbeta template counts to usable DNA, with usable DNA being measured through amplification of reference genes present in all nucleated cells. Repertoire TCRs were annotated as SARS-CoV-2-specific when V gene, CDR3 amino acid sequence and J gene were exactly matched to a known reactive TCR set. The reference SARS-CoV-2 TCR set was derived from MIRA and filtered for enrichment in COVID-19-positive ImmuneCODE repertoires, a step that removed public or cross-reactive TCRs. Using the MIRA antigens, annotated TCRs were further analysed by specific ORF or by position within an ORF. Breadth was defined as the number of annotated unique rearrangements divided by the total number of unique productive rearrangements, and depth was defined as the summed frequency of the annotated unique rearrangements. Group comparisons of TCR breadth used two-sided Wilcoxon rank-sum tests. TCRdb mirrors the immuneACCESS table, restricted to in-frame sequences. Some clones are absent from its copies; in checked studies, under half trace to an unresolved V gene, and the reason for the others is unknown. The V and J calls and the clone size are those of that table, but D and trimming were determined from the DNA. This sample gives roughly 400,000 clones in total; 70% to 90% of them show up just once. The top ten clonotypes cover 1.5% to 2% of the sample.

The chain links TRBV4-2 with TRBJ2-3; the central 8 bases match TRBD2. This receptor was obtained from a person aged 18-65 years who received the Ad26.COV2.S COVID-19 vaccine or a placebo. The specimen comprised peripheral blood, sampled in a trial of Ad26.COV2.S vaccine versus placebo. The bases read TGTGCCAGCAGCCAAAATCCACTAGCGGCACTCACAGATACGCAGTATTTT. This yields the protein CASSQNPLAALTDTQYF.